The rows below give T cell receptor beta chains drawn from one sample of a study of blood T cell repertoires in COVID-19. Sequenced by immunoSEQ multiplex PCR; TCRdb stores in-frame clones only, minus some. The sample has around 150,000 clones, over 75% seen once. The source material was peripheral blood. These receptor sequences come from a man aged 65 to 85 with acute or convalescent COVID-19. The CDR3 runs from the conserved cysteine through the conserved F or W. The order of the fields is clone size, D gene, V gene, CDR3 length, J gene, CDR3 protein, CDR3 DNA. D genes are given only for firm matches. Size values are once, few and many counts, or a class for expanded clones, and some rows have none.

clone size: .
D gene: .
V gene: TRBV9
CDR3 length: 16
J gene: TRBJ2-6
CDR3 protein: CASSVDPRTGANVLTF
CDR3 DNA: TGTGCCAGCAGCGTAGATCCGAGGACTGGGGCCAACGTCCTGACTTTC

clone size: .
D gene: .
V gene: TRBV7-2
CDR3 length: 15
J gene: TRBJ2-7
CDR3 protein: CASSASEGINYEQYF
CDR3 DNA: TGTGCCAGCAGCGCCTCGGAGGGGATTAACTACGAGCAGTACTTC

clone size: few
D gene: TRBD1
V gene: TRBV10-3
CDR3 length: 13
J gene: TRBJ1-3
CDR3 protein: CAITQGAGNTIYF
CDR3 DNA: TGTGCCATCACTCAGGGGGCTGGAAACACCATATATTTT

clone size: .
D gene: TRBD1
V gene: TRBV25-1
CDR3 length: 14
J gene: TRBJ1-1
CDR3 protein: CASSAITGDTKAFF
CDR3 DNA: TGTGCCAGCAGTGCGATAACAGGGGACACAAAAGCTTTCTTT

clone size: .
D gene: .
V gene: TRBV28
CDR3 length: 15
J gene: TRBJ1-6
CDR3 protein: CASSLLTVTNSPLHF
CDR3 DNA: TGTGCCAGCAGTCTACTTACAGTTACTAATTCACCCCTCCACTTT

clone size: once
D gene: .
V gene: TRBV14
CDR3 length: 15
J gene: TRBJ2-7
CDR3 protein: CASSQDPRFNYEQYF
CDR3 DNA: TGTGCCAGCAGCCAAGATCCCAGGTTCAACTACGAGCAGTACTTC

clone size: once
D gene: .
V gene: TRBV2
CDR3 length: 14
J gene: TRBJ1-1
CDR3 protein: CASRLQGPTPEAFF
CDR3 DNA: TGTGCCAGCAGGCTGCAGGGGCCCACCCCTGAAGCTTTCTTT

clone size: .
D gene: TRBD1
V gene: TRBV6-5
CDR3 length: 14
J gene: TRBJ2-4
CDR3 protein: CASRQGASKNIQYF
CDR3 DNA: TGTGCCAGTCGACAGGGAGCTTCCAAAAACATTCAGTACTTC

clone size: .
D gene: TRBD2
V gene: TRBV15
CDR3 length: 17
J gene: TRBJ2-7
CDR3 protein: CATSRAGGRLPPYEQYF
CDR3 DNA: TGTGCCACCAGCAGAGCGGGCGGGAGACTTCCCCCCTACGAGCAGTACTTC

clone size: .
D gene: TRBD2
V gene: TRBV19
CDR3 length: 17
J gene: TRBJ2-3
CDR3 protein: CASSKSLAGGLTDTQYF
CDR3 DNA: TGTGCCAGTAGTAAGTCTTTAGCGGGAGGGCTCACAGATACGCAGTATTTT

clone size: few
D gene: TRBD2
V gene: TRBV7-2
CDR3 length: 15
J gene: TRBJ2-5
CDR3 protein: CASRPGLGLQETQYF
CDR3 DNA: TGTGCCAGCAGACCGGGACTAGGCCTCCAAGAGACCCAGTACTTC

clone size: .
D gene: TRBD1
V gene: TRBV4-2
CDR3 length: 18
J gene: TRBJ1-2
CDR3 protein: CASSQDQGDRGFRSGYTF
CDR3 DNA: TGTGCCAGCAGCCAAGATCAGGGAGACAGGGGGTTTCGTAGTGGCTACACCTTC

clone size: .
D gene: .
V gene: TRBV24-1
CDR3 length: 13
J gene: TRBJ1-2
CDR3 protein: CATSDREAQGYTF
CDR3 DNA: TGTGCCACCAGTGACAGGGAGGCGCAAGGCTACACCTTC

clone size: .
D gene: TRBD1
V gene: TRBV5-1
CDR3 length: 15
J gene: TRBJ2-3
CDR3 protein: CASSRETGSTDTQYF
CDR3 DNA: TGCGCCAGCAGCCGTGAGACAGGGAGCACAGATACGCAGTATTTT

clone size: .
D gene: .
V gene: TRBV7-2
CDR3 length: 15
J gene: TRBJ1-5
CDR3 protein: CASSLDRDSNQPQHF
CDR3 DNA: TGTGCCAGCAGCTTAGACAGGGACAGCAATCAGCCCCAGCATTTT

clone size: .
D gene: .
V gene: TRBV24-1
CDR3 length: 15
J gene: TRBJ2-5
CDR3 protein: CATRSGLSGEETQYF
CDR3 DNA: TGTGCCACCAGATCGGGACTCTCGGGGGAAGAGACCCAGTACTTC

clone size: .
D gene: TRBD1
V gene: TRBV2
CDR3 length: 12
J gene: TRBJ2-1
CDR3 protein: CASRDSYNEQFF
CDR3 DNA: TGTGCCAGCCGGGACAGCTACAATGAGCAGTTCTTC

clone size: .
D gene: .
V gene: TRBV30
CDR3 length: 14
J gene: TRBJ1-1
CDR3 protein: CAWSESRGMPEAFF
CDR3 DNA: TGTGCCTGGAGTGAGTCGAGGGGGATGCCTGAAGCTTTCTTT

clone size: .
D gene: TRBD2
V gene: TRBV6-8
CDR3 length: 15
J gene: TRBJ2-7
CDR3 protein: CASPMRGTRDYEQYF
CDR3 DNA: TGTGCCAGCCCTATGCGGGGGACTAGAGATTACGAGCAGTACTTC

clone size: few
D gene: TRBD1
V gene: TRBV11-2
CDR3 length: 16
J gene: TRBJ2-2
CDR3 protein: CASSPEGAAATGELFF
CDR3 DNA: TGTGCCAGCAGCCCCGAGGGGGCGGCCGCCACCGGGGAGCTGTTTTTT

clone size: .
D gene: .
V gene: TRBV6-1
CDR3 length: 17
J gene: TRBJ1-5
CDR3 protein: CASSEFLLTGSNQPQHF
CDR3 DNA: TGTGCCAGCAGTGAATTTTTGCTGACAGGTAGCAATCAGCCCCAGCATTTT

clone size: .
D gene: .
V gene: TRBV3-1/TRBV3-2
CDR3 length: 16
J gene: TRBJ2-5
CDR3 protein: CASSQDWRDAQETQYF
CDR3 DNA: TGTGCCAGCAGCCAAGACTGGCGGGACGCCCAAGAGACCCAGTACTTC

clone size: .
D gene: .
V gene: TRBV7-2
CDR3 length: 14
J gene: TRBJ2-7
CDR3 protein: CASSFRRGSYEQYF
CDR3 DNA: TGTGCCAGCAGCTTCCGACGGGGATCCTACGAGCAGTACTTC

clone size: .
D gene: TRBD1
V gene: TRBV29-1
CDR3 length: 15
J gene: TRBJ1-1
CDR3 protein: CSARGTGGTNTEAFF
CDR3 DNA: TGCAGCGCTAGAGGGACAGGGGGGACGAACACTGAAGCTTTCTTT

clone size: .
D gene: .
V gene: TRBV19
CDR3 length: 14
J gene: TRBJ2-7
CDR3 protein: CASSIGSSTYEQYF
CDR3 DNA: TGTGCCAGTAGTATAGGATCTAGCACCTACGAGCAGTACTTC

clone size: .
D gene: .
V gene: TRBV4-3
CDR3 length: 17
J gene: TRBJ1-2
CDR3 protein: CASSQDPTGRGYYGYTF
CDR3 DNA: TGCGCCAGCAGCCAAGATCCGACAGGCAGGGGCTACTATGGCTACACCTTC

clone size: .
D gene: .
V gene: TRBV15
CDR3 length: 13
J gene: TRBJ2-3
CDR3 protein: CATSSSPRDTQYF
CDR3 DNA: TGTGCCACCAGCAGTTCCCCCCGGGATACGCAGTATTTT

clone size: .
D gene: TRBD2
V gene: TRBV5-6
CDR3 length: 15
J gene: TRBJ2-5
CDR3 protein: CASSSGTSGSETQYF
CDR3 DNA: TGTGCCAGCAGCAGCGGGACTAGCGGGAGTGAGACCCAGTACTTC

clone size: .
D gene: .
V gene: TRBV5-1
CDR3 length: 13
J gene: TRBJ1-4
CDR3 protein: CASSLVPREKLFF
CDR3 DNA: TGCGCCAGCAGCTTGGTACCCAGGGAAAAACTGTTTTTT

clone size: .
D gene: .
V gene: TRBV7-8
CDR3 length: 16
J gene: TRBJ2-2
CDR3 protein: CASSVPRGLNTGELFF
CDR3 DNA: TGTGCCAGCAGCGTACCGCGGGGGCTAAACACCGGGGAGCTGTTTTTT

clone size: .
D gene: .
V gene: TRBV18
CDR3 length: 14
J gene: TRBJ1-2
CDR3 protein: CASSPPVITDGYTF
CDR3 DNA: TGTGCCAGCTCACCACCGGTCATCACGGATGGCTACACCTTC

clone size: .
D gene: TRBD2
V gene: TRBV5-4
CDR3 length: 16
J gene: TRBJ2-3
CDR3 protein: CASSLLAGGSTDTQYF
CDR3 DNA: TGTGCCAGCAGCTTGCTAGCGGGGGGGAGCACAGATACGCAGTATTTT

clone size: .
D gene: .
V gene: TRBV3-1/TRBV3-2
CDR3 length: 13
J gene: TRBJ2-3
CDR3 protein: CASSFQSFATQYF
CDR3 DNA: TGTGCCAGCAGCTTCCAGTCCTTCGCAACGCAGTATTTT

clone size: .
D gene: TRBD2
V gene: TRBV7-9
CDR3 length: 16
J gene: TRBJ2-2
CDR3 protein: CASSFSGTSGFGELFF
CDR3 DNA: TGTGCCAGCAGCTTTTCCGGGACTAGCGGATTTGGGGAGCTGTTTTTT

clone size: .
D gene: TRBD1
V gene: TRBV19
CDR3 length: 17
J gene: TRBJ1-6
CDR3 protein: CASSPGQGATPYSPLHF
CDR3 DNA: TGTGCCAGTAGTCCCGGACAGGGGGCTACACCCTATTCACCCCTCCACTTT

clone size: once
D gene: .
V gene: TRBV24-1
CDR3 length: 13
J gene: TRBJ2-2
CDR3 protein: CATSQENTGELFF
CDR3 DNA: TGTGCCACCAGTCAGGAGAACACCGGGGAGCTGTTTTTT

clone size: .
D gene: TRBD1
V gene: TRBV4-1
CDR3 length: 15
J gene: TRBJ1-1
CDR3 protein: CASSQTGQPNTEAFF
CDR3 DNA: TGCGCCAGCAGCCAAACGGGACAGCCGAACACTGAAGCTTTCTTT

clone size: once
D gene: TRBD1
V gene: TRBV27
CDR3 length: 14
J gene: TRBJ1-2
CDR3 protein: CASSFVGQGVGYTF
CDR3 DNA: TGTGCCAGCAGTTTTGTGGGACAGGGAGTAGGCTACACCTTC

clone size: .
D gene: .
V gene: TRBV6-5
CDR3 length: 12
J gene: TRBJ2-5
CDR3 protein: CASGRGQETQYF
CDR3 DNA: TGTGCCAGCGGGAGAGGCCAAGAGACCCAGTACTTC

clone size: .
D gene: TRBD1
V gene: TRBV28
CDR3 length: 14
J gene: TRBJ2-1
CDR3 protein: CASRGTEHYNEQFF
CDR3 DNA: TGTGCCAGCAGGGGGACAGAACACTACAATGAGCAGTTCTTC

clone size: .
D gene: .
V gene: TRBV2
CDR3 length: 13
J gene: TRBJ1-6
CDR3 protein: CASLLGPNSPLHF
CDR3 DNA: TGTGCCAGTCTTTTGGGGCCCAATTCACCCCTCCACTTT

clone size: once
D gene: .
V gene: TRBV6-7
CDR3 length: 19
J gene: TRBJ2-1
CDR3 protein: CASSYNTPISGHVYNEQFF
CDR3 DNA: TGTGCCAGCAGTTACAATACCCCGATTTCGGGACACGTCTACAATGAGCAGTTCTTC

clone size: .
D gene: .
V gene: TRBV27
CDR3 length: 15
J gene: TRBJ2-7
CDR3 protein: CASSTIDSSSYEQYF
CDR3 DNA: TGTGCCAGCAGTACGATCGACAGCAGCTCCTACGAGCAGTACTTC

clone size: .
D gene: TRBD1
V gene: TRBV18
CDR3 length: 14
J gene: TRBJ1-1
CDR3 protein: CASSSTGGRTEAFF
CDR3 DNA: TGTGCCAGCTCATCTACAGGGGGCCGCACTGAAGCTTTCTTT

clone size: .
D gene: TRBD2
V gene: TRBV6-5
CDR3 length: 15
J gene: TRBJ2-5
CDR3 protein: CASSRSSGPVETQYF
CDR3 DNA: TGTGCCAGCAGTAGAAGTAGCGGGCCCGTAGAGACCCAGTACTTC

clone size: .
D gene: .
V gene: TRBV5-4
CDR3 length: 16
J gene: TRBJ2-5
CDR3 protein: CASSLRGENRGETQYF
CDR3 DNA: TGTGCCAGCAGCTTGAGGGGGGAGAACAGGGGAGAGACCCAGTACTTC

clone size: .
D gene: TRBD2
V gene: TRBV11-3
CDR3 length: 15
J gene: TRBJ2-1
CDR3 protein: CASRPGASGNNEQFF
CDR3 DNA: TGTGCCAGCAGGCCTGGGGCTAGCGGGAACAATGAGCAGTTCTTC

clone size: once
D gene: TRBD1
V gene: TRBV5-1
CDR3 length: 15
J gene: TRBJ1-4
CDR3 protein: CASSVDRGRWEKLFF
CDR3 DNA: TGCGCCAGCAGCGTAGACAGGGGGCGGTGGGAAAAACTGTTTTTT

clone size: .
D gene: TRBD1
V gene: TRBV3-1/TRBV3-2
CDR3 length: 14
J gene: TRBJ1-2
CDR3 protein: CASSQDLDRDGYTF
CDR3 DNA: TGTGCCAGCAGCCAAGATCTTGACAGGGACGGCTACACCTTC

clone size: .
D gene: TRBD1
V gene: TRBV28
CDR3 length: 14
J gene: TRBJ1-5
CDR3 protein: CASSSGGGGQPQHF
CDR3 DNA: TGTGCCAGCAGTTCAGGGGGCGGTGGTCAGCCCCAGCATTTT

clone size: .
D gene: .
V gene: TRBV5-1
CDR3 length: 16
J gene: TRBJ2-2
CDR3 protein: CASGGTGTANTGELFF
CDR3 DNA: TGCGCCAGCGGGGGAACAGGGACCGCGAACACCGGGGAGCTGTTTTTT

clone size: .
D gene: TRBD1
V gene: TRBV7-9
CDR3 length: 14
J gene: TRBJ2-1
CDR3 protein: CASSAGQGYNEQFF
CDR3 DNA: TGTGCCAGCAGCGCCGGACAGGGTTACAATGAGCAGTTCTTC

clone size: few
D gene: TRBD1
V gene: TRBV19
CDR3 length: 13
J gene: TRBJ1-2
CDR3 protein: CASSAGQGDGYTF
CDR3 DNA: TGTGCCAGTAGTGCAGGACAGGGGGACGGCTACACCTTC

clone size: .
D gene: .
V gene: TRBV11-2
CDR3 length: 16
J gene: TRBJ1-1
CDR3 protein: CASRRQGRGMNTEAFF
CDR3 DNA: TGTGCCAGCAGGCGGCAGGGAAGGGGGATGAACACTGAAGCTTTCTTT

clone size: .
D gene: TRBD1
V gene: TRBV23-1
CDR3 length: 21
J gene: TRBJ1-5
CDR3 protein: CASSQEGNTGTGVIANQPQHF
CDR3 DNA: TGCGCCAGCAGTCAAGAGGGCAATACCGGGACAGGGGTAATCGCGAATCAGCCCCAGCATTTT

clone size: .
D gene: .
V gene: TRBV2
CDR3 length: 14
J gene: TRBJ1-4
CDR3 protein: CASNWAGINEKLFF
CDR3 DNA: TGTGCCAGCAACTGGGCAGGGATTAATGAAAAACTGTTTTTT

clone size: once
D gene: TRBD1
V gene: TRBV5-6
CDR3 length: 16
J gene: TRBJ1-5
CDR3 protein: CASSLRTGNSNQPQHF
CDR3 DNA: TGTGCCAGCAGCTTGCGGACAGGGAATAGCAATCAGCCCCAGCATTTT

clone size: .
D gene: TRBD1
V gene: TRBV5-4
CDR3 length: 17
J gene: TRBJ2-1
CDR3 protein: CASSRGTRDSSYNEQFF
CDR3 DNA: TGTGCCAGCAGCAGGGGGACCCGGGACAGCTCCTACAATGAGCAGTTCTTC

clone size: .
D gene: TRBD1
V gene: TRBV3-1/TRBV3-2
CDR3 length: 17
J gene: TRBJ1-3
CDR3 protein: CASSGGTAIISGNTIYF
CDR3 DNA: TGTGCCAGCAGCGGCGGGACAGCTATTATCTCTGGAAACACCATATATTTT

clone size: .
D gene: .
V gene: TRBV19
CDR3 length: 13
J gene: TRBJ2-7
CDR3 protein: CASLQGGIWEQYF
CDR3 DNA: TGTGCCAGTCTCCAGGGGGGTATCTGGGAGCAGTACTTC